This T cell receptor beta chain was retrieved from a study of OX40 agonist ivuxolimab in advanced cancers. Assay: immunoSEQ multiplex PCR; the TCRdb copy retains only in-frame clones and omits some. Here the sample spans roughly 80,000 clones, more than 90% being singletons. CDR3 size: 16 residues. The V gene's germline CDR1 is MDHEN and CDR2 SYDVKM. V was clipped by 6 bases and J by 0 bases; unmatched bases: 7. The J gene is TRBJ2-1, the V gene TRBV28; TRBD2 agrees at 8 bases. The clonotype was recovered from an adult with an advanced solid tumor such as melanoma, head and neck, liver or kidney cancer. Sample: CD4+ or CD8+ T cells sorted from blood, taken in a trial of the OX40 agonist ivuxolimab. Written as DNA, the CDR3 is TGTGCCAGCAGGTCGGGGGGGCGTTTCTCCTACAATGAGCAGTTCTTC. Protein: CASRSGGRFSYNEQFF.